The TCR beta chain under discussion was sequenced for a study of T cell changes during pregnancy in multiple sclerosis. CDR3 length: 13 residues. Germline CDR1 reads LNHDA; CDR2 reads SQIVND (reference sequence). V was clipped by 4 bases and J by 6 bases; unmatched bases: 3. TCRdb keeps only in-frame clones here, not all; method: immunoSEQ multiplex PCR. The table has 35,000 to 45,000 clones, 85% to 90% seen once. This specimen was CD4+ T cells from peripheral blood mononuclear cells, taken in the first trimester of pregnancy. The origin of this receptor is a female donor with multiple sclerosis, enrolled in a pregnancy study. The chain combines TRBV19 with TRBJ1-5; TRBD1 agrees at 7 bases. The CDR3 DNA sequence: TGTGCCAGTAGTAAGACAGGGCCTCAGCCCCAGCATTTT. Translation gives CASSKTGPQPQHF.